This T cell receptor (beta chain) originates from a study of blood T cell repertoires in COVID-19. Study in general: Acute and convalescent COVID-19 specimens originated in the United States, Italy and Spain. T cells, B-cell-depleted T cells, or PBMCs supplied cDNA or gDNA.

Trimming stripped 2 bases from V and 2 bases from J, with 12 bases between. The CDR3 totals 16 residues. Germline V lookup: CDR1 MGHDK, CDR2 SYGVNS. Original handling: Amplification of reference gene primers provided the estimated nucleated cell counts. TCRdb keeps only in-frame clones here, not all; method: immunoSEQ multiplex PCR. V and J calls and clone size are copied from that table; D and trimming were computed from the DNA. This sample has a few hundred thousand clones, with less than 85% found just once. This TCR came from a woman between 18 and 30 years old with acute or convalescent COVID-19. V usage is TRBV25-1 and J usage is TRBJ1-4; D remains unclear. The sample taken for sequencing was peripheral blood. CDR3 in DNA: TGTGCCAGCAGTGAACGCACAGTTTTCACTAATGAAAAACTGTTTTTT. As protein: CASSERTVFTNEKLFF. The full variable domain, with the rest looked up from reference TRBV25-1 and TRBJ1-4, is EADIYQTPRYLVIGTGKKITLECSQTMGHDKMYWYQQDPGMELHLIHYSYGVNSTEKGDLSSESTVSRIRTEHFPLTLESARPSHTSQYLCASSERTVFTNEKLFFGSGTQLSVL.